This TCR beta chain originates from a study of shared clonotypes between healthy human individuals (dated by TCRdb to the early 2020s). Regarding the research as a whole: Three men and a couple of women, aged 18 to 49 years, made up the cohort. For each donor, three plates each were used for CD4 naive and CD4 memory, two plates were used for CD8 naive, and one plate was used for CD8 memory. To estimate repertoire size and how much clonotypes are shared between individuals, the study performed deep sequencing of blood TCR repertoires from 4 to 6 healthy adults. Libraries were prepared and TCR repertoires were sequenced by different laboratories using diverse techniques, in order to increase sequencing depth and limit assay-specific biases. Leukapheresis yielded between about 0.85 and 9 billion PBMCs per donor. Study-level results and caveats: Even with the large sequencing depth, rarefaction of the sorted-subset datasets indicated that sequencing was incomplete. Estimated clonotype richness was generally larger for naive than for memory subsets. Sampling was limited to blood, and TCR repertoires in tissue likely differ from TCR repertoires in blood. Compared with non-shared clonotypes, clonotypes shared by all four sorted-subset donors had higher generation probabilities. The genetic and exposure-history diversity represented was limited by the small number of donors. When a handful of donors were compared, the shared fraction of clonotypes was 5% to 6.5% for naive CD4, roughly 3.3% for naive CD8, 2.3% for memory CD4, and 0.35% to 0.4% for memory CD8. Pairwise subsampling indicated that sequencing depth was expected to affect the degree of clonotype sharing among donors.

Using the deep immunoSEQ assay, multiplex PCR amplified TCR CDR3 regions from genomic DNA. Genomic DNA extracted from each cell subset was distributed evenly over all wells of several immunoSEQ 96-well plates, and each plate served as one replicate. Each replicate PCR for sorted subsets received around 200 ng genomic DNA, equal to about 30,000 T cell genomes. Purified libraries were quantified with a Qubit 3.0 fluorometer, sized on a Bioanalyzer 2100, and re-quantified with the KAPA Library Quantification kit. A separate single-read 150-cycle Illumina NextSeq 550 flow cell was used to sequence each immunoSEQ 96-well plate. From the authors' description of their analysis: Because the immunoSEQ output held only junctional sequences and lacked quality scores, the filtering could not match the filtering applied to full-length reads. Sequences were annotated with PyIR, a Python wrapper for IgBLAST v1.9, using IMGT germline references to assign V/J genes and CDR3. Reads were removed for weak V/J assignments (E-value above 1e-6), missing CDR3, stop codons, out-of-frame junctions, or ambiguous translated residues. A V3J clonotype was defined by an identical inferred V gene, J gene, and CDR3 amino acid sequence. The percentage overlap between two repertoires was calculated by dividing the number of shared unique clonotypes by the size of the smaller repertoire. Three approaches were used to assess repertoire richness: RTK rarefaction, the Chao1 estimator, and Recon v2.1 estimates of unobserved clonotypes. For all TCRbeta clonotypes obtained by the gDNA method from a handful of donors, generation probabilities were computed with OLGA. The immuneACCESS repertoire file appears here via TCRdb, limited to in-frame rearrangements. These files lack a portion of the clones; in checked studies, under half of the deficit traces to unresolved V genes, and the cause of the others is not known. That table is the source of V, J and clone size, and D and trimming were worked out from the DNA. A total of approximately 2.5 million clones appear in this sample, around 90% of them only once. The ten most abundant clones make up roughly 0.15% of the sample.

A word on this clone: Its specific antigen is unknown. No qualities accompany the bases; no much larger clone lies one base away.

The donors were healthy, HIV-negative adults with no recently reported acute infections or vaccinations. Only Caucasian adults living in Nashville, Tennessee, USA were represented among the donors. CD4+ T cells were enriched by magnetic negative selection, after which naive cells were positively selected on CD45RA and the negative fraction was taken as the memory subset. Blood was obtained by leukapheresis, after which PBMCs were separated by Ficoll-Histopaque density gradient centrifugation and cryopreserved in liquid nitrogen vapor phase. Purity and quantity of every magnetically sorted T cell population were checked by analytical flow cytometry. Genomic DNA was isolated from every sorted fraction and measured by UV absorbance on a Nanodrop 2000c. The specimen was naive CD4+ T cells sorted from blood. The cell subset or site tag for this specimen amounts to: CD45RA+ positively selected. This TCR was sampled from a man aged 18 to 29 in good health.

CDR3 loop: CASSFSANNEQFF. The base sequence is TGCGCCAGCAGCTTCTCGGCGAACAATGAGCAGTTCTTC. The chain uses TRBV5-1 and TRBJ2-1; there is no confident call for the D gene. The germline V gene specifies SGHRS as CDR1 and YFSETQ as CDR2. V is reduced by 2 bases and J by 5 bases, leaving a spacing of 8 bases between them. Counted from cysteine to phenylalanine, this CDR3 has 13 amino acids. CDR3 DNA is the only sequence kept; it has 39 bases, read in frame from the first base.